This T cell receptor beta chain was identified during a study of cytomegalovirus exposure and HLA in healthy donors (dated by TCRdb to about 2017). Some background on the complete study: An earlier analysis of some 600 of the donors reported around 280 Gb of sequence data and about 120 million unique TCR beta sequences obtained from some 170 million T cells. An early release covering around 630 HLA-typed donors comprised approximately 290 gigabases of sequencing data and around 80 million unique TCR sequences. Donor age, sex, ethnicity and CMV serostatus were compiled alongside the repertoire data. To decide whether each TCR beta V gene segment behaved as functional or pseudogenic, an earlier analysis of 587 of the donors relied on high-throughput TCR beta sequencing. Of the roughly 410 genotyped donors, roughly 80% were placed in the genetic ancestry cluster associated with self-reported Caucasian donors. Typing coverage varied by locus: roughly 620-640 donors for A, B, C, DRB1 and DQB1; approximately 560 for DQA1; around 570 for DPA1; roughly 450 for DPB1. A later analysis re-analyzed previously published TCR beta repertoires from 600 to 850 donors and added high-resolution HLA genotyping to study TCR occurrence patterns. All discovery cohort repertoires had been generated using a single sequencing platform. Across about 370 genotyped donors of the cohort, an average of about 240,000 unique TCR beta nucleotide sequences per donor were sequenced, and roughly 18% of those sequences were non-productive. The study aimed to test whether cataloging public T cell receptors could reveal signatures of past pathogen exposure. HLA typing covered class I and class II loci at four-digit resolution. Because of strong linkage in the cohort, five DR-DQ haplotypes were treated as single units for association and clustering. The later analysis used no new phenotypic data to find candidate immune exposures, relying instead on TCR beta sequences and their occurrence across donors. A separate validation cohort of roughly 130 different subjects was used in addition to the approximately 640-subject first cohort. To predict cytomegalovirus infection status, the study combined high-throughput TCR immunosequencing, statistical association of individual TCRs with disease status, and machine learning. Using immunosequencing, the study profiled T cell repertoires from approximately 700 subjects and related those repertoires to cytomegalovirus serostatus. In a later genetic analysis, genome-wide SNP genotypes for about three fifths of the roughly 670 donors were used, and that subset was treated as a discovery cohort.

As concerns this clone: Its antigen is not yet known. The input lacks base qualities; no much larger clone sits a single base away.

The germline V gene sets CDR1 to SGHTA and CDR2 to FQGNSA. Unmatched junction bases come to 7, with V trimmed by 5 bases and J by 4 bases. The CDR3 contains 15 residues, cysteine and phenylalanine counted. The only DNA kept is the CDR3, 45 bases in frame from the first base. The cohort consisted of 600 or so healthy bone marrow donors. At the time of sampling, all cohort members were nominally healthy, though unrecorded immune exposures were likely present. The donor tested CMV seropositive, placing the donor among the 289 seropositive members of the cohort. Each donor provided a peripheral blood sample, and peripheral blood mononuclear cells were used for TCR beta sequencing. Genomic DNA was extracted from the blood cell samples with the Qiagen DNeasy Blood Extraction Kit. Study-wide findings and limitations: The study gave a list of some 150 TCR beta chains associated with cytomegalovirus. In a later analysis, the rate of TCR association differed among HLA loci, with DRB1 alleles having the most associated TCRs and HLA-C alleles having the fewest. The only immune exposure information available for the cohort was CMV serostatus. Linkage disequilibrium might explain the correlated functional status among segregating V segments, but an unknown experimental factor could not be ruled out. A later genetic analysis associated a missense DCLRE1C variant with V-gene and J-gene trimming of TCR beta chains, and an independent cohort replicated the association. A cluster of highly shared sequence variants was judged likely to be a technical artifact of the sequencing pipeline. In vitro tests confirmed that a few of the cytomegalovirus-associated TCR beta chains recognize cytomegalovirus antigens. Compared with the approximately 670-donor mean, donors in an Asian-associated ancestry cluster had fewer N-insertions in productive TCRs, according to a later genetic analysis. Because some donors lacked HLA typing at each locus, the association tests relied only on the typed subset. Most TCR sequences were observed very rarely across donors, whereas some public TCRs were present in many individuals. In a later analysis, HLA-associated TCR beta chains were found to be more clonally expanded and to have lower generation probabilities than equally common non-associated chains. A further reported finding was that TCR beta sequences accurately predicted the HLA-A and HLA-B alleles for most subjects in the first cohort. Several of the top co-occurrence clusters appeared to be linked to parvovirus B19, influenza, CMV and Epstein-Barr virus, according to a later analysis. When HLA alleles, especially DR and DQ, strongly co-occurred, attributing TCR associations to individual alleles was difficult. The cohort was sequenced for TCR beta chains only, and without alpha or paired-chain data the features that could be detected were limited. The presence/absence analyses assumed that sequencing depth was roughly uniform across donors, and that assumption may not be true. The classifier was reported to diagnose cytomegalovirus status with high specificity and sensitivity in both the original and validation cohorts. An earlier analysis of 450 to 750 of the donors showed that most TCR beta V segments appeared in productive rearrangements either about 90% or about 30% of the time, which broadly matched IMGT annotations. Over 15 rarely observed V segments, including chromosome 9 orphons, were excluded from the earlier analysis of several hundred of the donors because counts were too low. It was suggested by the authors that the approach could potentially be generalized to other disease states and immunological phenotypes. Because the 87-base-pair reads could not distinguish some IMGT-functional V segments, including TRBV6-2 and TRBV6-3, those segments were excluded. In a later analysis, more than 15,000 TCR beta sequences were associated with specific HLA alleles at a false discovery rate of 0.05. According to a later analysis, most CMV-associated TCR beta chains appeared to be HLA-restricted, and the HLA associations seemed to be driven largely by CMV exposure.

Library prep was done by the immunoSEQ multiplex PCR assay. For the multiplex PCR, a mixture combining 60 forward primers for TCR Vbeta segments and 13 reverse primers for TCR Jbeta segments was used. The CDR3 region of rearranged TCR beta genes was amplified from genomic DNA with a multiplex PCR assay. The Illumina HiSeq System was used to sequence the amplified TCR beta libraries as 87-base-pair reads. The source study handled its data this way. In a later analysis, some 80 million unique TCR beta chains were counted across the 650 to 700 repertoires, and about 9.9 million of these chains were shared by at least two donors. Raw reads were error-corrected and collapsed into unique sequences by a nearest-neighbor algorithm in which closely related sequences were merged to remove PCR and sequencing errors. CDR3 sequences were aligned to IMGT reference sequences to assign V, D and J gene segments. Each retained sequence needed at least a six-nucleotide match to both a V gene segment and a J gene segment. Rearrangements were called productive when the CDR3 lacked stop codons and stayed in frame with V and J; all others were non-productive. CDR3 was defined according to IMGT convention as the region running from the second conserved V-encoded cysteine to the conserved J-encoded phenylalanine. In an earlier analysis of approximately 590 of the donors, sequences lacking an unambiguous match to a single V gene segment were excluded. An earlier analysis of a few hundred of the donors classified V segments as functional when productive rearrangements were above 56.7% and as segregating when the standard deviation between donors was above 5%. To diagnose cytomegalovirus status from the catalog of TCR beta chain sequences, a statistical classification framework was built. In a later analysis, TCR nucleotide sequences were compared against IMGT/GENE-DB human TR gene sequences so that V and J genes could be assigned. A later analysis assigned CDR3 sequences and most-parsimonious VDJ recombination scenarios with the TCRdist pipeline. In a later analysis, every TCR beta chain was defined by the combination of its CDR3 amino acid sequence and its V-gene family, and reads without a unique V-gene family were dropped. In a later analysis, nearly 600 highly shared, low-generation-probability nucleotide sequences were removed to address suspected cross-contamination and a sequencing artifact. In a later analysis, a clonal expansion index for each public chain was calculated from normalized within-repertoire ranks of inferred template counts. In a later analysis, generation probabilities were computed using a VDJ recombination model fitted to out-of-frame rearrangements, and the results were checked against IGoR. Hypergeometric tests were used in a later analysis to score TCR-TCR, TCR-HLA and TCR-CMV co-occurrence, with a repertoire-size bias correction applied to the TCR pairs. In a later analysis, false discovery rates were estimated by permuting HLA or CMV assignments 20 times. In a later analysis, co-occurring TCRs were grouped using DBSCAN, and TCRdist sequence similarity was added for clustering within HLA-allele-positive subsets. Repertoires with fewer than 30,000 or more than 120,000 public chains were left out of co-occurrence clustering, as were about five repertoires with anomalous nucleotide sharing. TCRdb's version of the immuneACCESS table is confined to in-frame rearrangements and falls short of the full clone set. An unresolved V gene accounts for under half of the shortfall where checked; the remainder is of unknown origin. The DNA was the basis for D and trimming; V, J and clone size are from that table. Present in this sample are about 200,000 clones, roughly three quarters of which were seen just once. Of the sample, 0.39% falls within the top ten clones.

Here the chain combines TRBV7-2 and TRBJ2-1; TRBD2 agrees with 8 junctional bases. The receptor's source is a male donor in good health and CMV-seropositive. Sequencing used PBMCs. The nucleotides are TGTGCCAGCAGCACCCAGCGGGGGACGTACAATGAGCAGTTCTTC. Its protein reads: CASSTQRGTYNEQFF.